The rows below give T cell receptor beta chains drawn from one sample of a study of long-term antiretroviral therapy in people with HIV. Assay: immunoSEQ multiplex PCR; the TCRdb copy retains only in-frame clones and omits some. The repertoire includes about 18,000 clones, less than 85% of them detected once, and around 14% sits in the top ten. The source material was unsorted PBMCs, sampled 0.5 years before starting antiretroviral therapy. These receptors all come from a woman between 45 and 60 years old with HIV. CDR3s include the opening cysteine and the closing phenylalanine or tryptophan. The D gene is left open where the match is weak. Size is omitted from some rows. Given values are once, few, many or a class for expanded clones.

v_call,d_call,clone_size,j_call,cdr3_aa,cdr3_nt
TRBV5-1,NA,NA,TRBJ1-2,CASSLGGVTTF,TGCGCCAGCAGCTTGGGAGGTGTCACCACCTTC
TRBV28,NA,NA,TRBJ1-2,CASSLLAGALLNYGYTF,TGTGCCAGCAGTTTATTGGCAGGTGCCCTCCTCAACTATGGCTACACCTTC
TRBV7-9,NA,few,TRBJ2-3,CASSSPLTNPTDTQYF,TGTGCCAGCAGCTCTCCCCTAACCAACCCCACAGATACGCAGTATTTT
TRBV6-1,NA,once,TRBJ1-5,CASSPPAYSNQPQHF,TGTGCCAGCAGTCCCCCAGCGTATAGCAATCAGCCCCAGCATTTT
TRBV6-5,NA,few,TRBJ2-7,CASSSFADSSYEQYF,TGTGCCAGCAGCTCTTTTGCGGATAGCTCCTACGAGCAGTACTTC
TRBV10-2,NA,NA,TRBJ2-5,CASSEFGETQYF,TGCGCCAGCAGTGAGTTCGGCGAGACCCAGTACTTC
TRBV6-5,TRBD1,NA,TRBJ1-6,CASSAQGNSPLHF,TGTGCCAGCAGTGCACAGGGGAATTCACCCCTCCACTTT
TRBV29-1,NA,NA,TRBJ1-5,CSVLGAGGGNQPQHF,TGCAGCGTTTTGGGGGCTGGGGGGGGCAATCAGCCCCAGCATTTT
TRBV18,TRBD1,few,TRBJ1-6,CASSDGQGDYSPLHF,TGTGCCAGCTCGGACGGACAGGGAGATTATTCACCCCTCCACTTT
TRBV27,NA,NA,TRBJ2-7,CASRLGLPYEQYF,TGTGCCAGCCGTCTCGGGTTGCCCTACGAGCAGTACTTC
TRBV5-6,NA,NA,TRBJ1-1,CASSVNTEAFF,TGTGCCAGCAGCGTTAACACTGAAGCTTTCTTT
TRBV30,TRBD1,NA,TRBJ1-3,CASGATGATSGNTIYF,TGTGCCTCCGGCGCGACAGGGGCGACCTCTGGAAACACCATATATTTT
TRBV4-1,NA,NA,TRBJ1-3,CASSQDPGALSGNTIYF,TGCGCCAGCAGCCAAGATCCGGGGGCTCTCTCTGGAAACACCATATATTTT
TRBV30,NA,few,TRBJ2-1,CAWTSAGNEQFF,TGTGCCTGGACTAGTGCCGGGAATGAGCAGTTCTTC
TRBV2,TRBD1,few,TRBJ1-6,CASMDRVSSPLHF,TGTGCCAGCATGGACAGGGTTTCTTCACCCCTCCACTTT
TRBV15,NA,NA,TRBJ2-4,CATSSPGGQGRAKNIQYF,TGTGCCACCAGCTCTCCCGGAGGGCAGGGGCGAGCCAAAAACATTCAGTACTTC
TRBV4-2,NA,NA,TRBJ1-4,CASSQDWTVPTNEKLFF,TGTGCCAGCAGCCAGGACTGGACAGTTCCAACTAATGAAAAACTGTTTTTT
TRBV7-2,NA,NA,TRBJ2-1,CASSLVGGASYNEQFF,TGTGCCAGCAGCTTAGTCGGAGGAGCAAGCTACAATGAGCAGTTCTTC
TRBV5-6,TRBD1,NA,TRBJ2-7,CASRTGQPPYEQYF,TGTGCCAGCAGGACGGGACAGCCGCCCTACGAGCAGTACTTC
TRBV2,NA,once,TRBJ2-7,CASSDEDEQYF,TGTGCCAGCAGTGATGAGGACGAGCAGTACTTC
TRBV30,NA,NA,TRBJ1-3,CAWSPDVFSGNTIYF,TGTGCCTGGAGTCCCGACGTATTCTCTGGAAACACCATATATTTT
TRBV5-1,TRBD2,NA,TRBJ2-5,CASSPGLAAPQETQYF,TGCGCCAGCAGCCCGGGACTAGCGGCTCCACAAGAGACCCAGTACTTC
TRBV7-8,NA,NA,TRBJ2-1,CASSFLGQGNEQFF,TGTGCCAGCAGCTTCCTCGGGCAGGGGAATGAGCAGTTCTTC
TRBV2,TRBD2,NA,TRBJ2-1,CASQGLAGGVGEQFF,TGTGCCAGCCAAGGACTAGCGGGGGGGGTCGGCGAGCAGTTCTTC
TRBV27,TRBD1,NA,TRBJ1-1,CASSLAIDRAEAFF,TGTGCCAGCAGTCTCGCCATTGACAGGGCCGAAGCTTTCTTT
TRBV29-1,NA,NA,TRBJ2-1,CSVVEGLDEQFF,TGCAGCGTTGTAGAGGGACTGGATGAGCAGTTCTTC
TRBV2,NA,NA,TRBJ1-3,CASSFMTGNTIYF,TGTGCCAGCAGCTTTATGACTGGAAACACCATATATTTT
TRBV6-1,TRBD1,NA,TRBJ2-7,CASSERDDRVYEQYF,TGTGCCAGCAGTGAACGGGATGACAGGGTCTACGAGCAGTACTTC
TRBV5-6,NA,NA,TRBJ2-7,CASSFDGGSYEQYF,TGTGCCAGCAGCTTCGATGGAGGCTCCTACGAGCAGTACTTC
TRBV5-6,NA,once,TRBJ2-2,CASSLQVGELFF,TGTGCCAGCAGCTTGCAGGTCGGGGAGCTGTTTTTT
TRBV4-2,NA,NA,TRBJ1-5,CASSQDAVDANQPQHF,TGTGCCAGCAGCCAAGATGCAGTGGACGCCAATCAGCCCCAGCATTTT
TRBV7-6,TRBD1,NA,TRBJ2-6,CASSSTGSTSSGANVLTF,TGTGCCAGCAGCTCGACAGGGAGCACCTCCTCAGGGGCCAACGTCCTGACTTTC
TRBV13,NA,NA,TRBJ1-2,CASSILDGNYGYTF,TGTGCCAGCAGTATTCTCGACGGCAACTATGGCTACACCTTC
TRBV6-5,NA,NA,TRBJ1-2,CASSYGRSGYGYTF,TGTGCCAGCAGTTATGGCCGGTCGGGCTATGGCTACACCTTC
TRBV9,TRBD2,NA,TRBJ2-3,CASSRVAGGTDTQYF,TGTGCCAGCAGCCGGGTAGCGGGGGGAACAGATACGCAGTATTTT
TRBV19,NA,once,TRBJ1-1,CASSPKIVGNTEAFF,TGTGCCAGTAGCCCAAAGATAGTCGGGAACACTGAAGCTTTCTTT
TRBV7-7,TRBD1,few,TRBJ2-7,CASSSTGTGEYHEQYF,TGTGCCAGCAGCTCCACGGGCACAGGGGAATACCACGAGCAGTACTTC
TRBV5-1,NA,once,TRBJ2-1,CASSQGGLVAGYNEQFF,TGCGCCAGCAGCCAGGGGGGCCTAGTAGCCGGGTACAATGAGCAGTTCTTC
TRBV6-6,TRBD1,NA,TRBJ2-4,CASRRPGQERIQYF,TGTGCCAGCAGGCGACCGGGACAGGAGCGGATTCAGTACTTC
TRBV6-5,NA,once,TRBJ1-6,CASSHGRGWGSPLHF,TGTGCCAGCAGTCACGGGAGAGGGTGGGGTTCACCCCTCCACTTT
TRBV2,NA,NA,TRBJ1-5,CASRGVSGGSNQPQHF,TGTGCCAGCAGGGGCGTTTCGGGGGGTAGCAATCAGCCCCAGCATTTT
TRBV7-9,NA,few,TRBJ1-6,CASSLEGFNSPLHF,TGTGCCAGCAGCTTAGAGGGGTTTAATTCACCCCTCCACTTT